This T cell receptor (beta chain) was documented in a study of T cells in Graves' hyperthyroidism and ophthalmopathy. Study summary: The authors collected peripheral blood at initial diagnosis, before any treatment.

There were TCR beta CDR3 regions amplified from RNA transcripts. The study used the HTBI primer set for a first-round RT-PCR of the TCR CDR3. TCRdb re-analysed the multiplex PCR reads in MiXCR, keeping a single row per CDR3 protein. The sample has some 600,000 distinct CDR3 sequences, 14% seen once. This clonotype was seen repeatedly, ten times or more. The sample consisted of blood. This clonotype was obtained from a woman between 25 and 40 years old with Graves' hyperthyroidism that later progressed to Graves' ophthalmopathy.

The chain's CDR3 is CSVRTSGIRDTQYF. In DNA, the CDR3 is TGCAGCGTTAGGACTAGCGGGATCCGAGATACGCAGTATTTT. The rearrangement uses TRBV29-1 and TRBJ2-3; 12 bases fit TRBD2. CDR1 is SQVTM, CDR2 ANQGSEA, per germline. V shed 5 bases, J shed 5 bases, and the junction held 5 bases outside the gene matches. The CDR3 covers 14 residues.